Following are 29 T cell receptor beta chains from one sample sequenced in a study of OX40 agonist ivuxolimab in advanced cancers. Some clones are missing from TCRdb's copy, which holds only in-frame ones; the method was immunoSEQ multiplex PCR. The table lists just under 60,000 clones, over 80% of them singletons. Sequences were derived from CD4+ or CD8+ T cells sorted from blood, sampled in a trial of the OX40 agonist ivuxolimab. Every receptor here comes from an adult with an advanced solid tumor such as melanoma, head and neck, liver or kidney cancer.

This chain uses TRBV9 with TRBJ2-7; perhaps TRBD2 as D (5 bases). V shed 0 bases and J shed 7 bases, with 11 bases lying between them. Germline V gene sequence: CDR1 SGDLS, CDR2 YYNGEE. CDR3 length equals 13 residues. The CDR3, as DNA: TGTGCCAGCAGCGTAGATCCCGGCGGGGAGCAGTACTTC. It codes for CASSVDPGGEQYF. Using reference TRBV9 and TRBJ2-7 for the parts outside the CDR3, the full variable domain is DSGVTQTPKHLITATGQRVTLRCSPRSGDLSVYWYQQSLDQGLQFLIQYYNGEERAKGNILERFSAQQFPDLHSELNLSSLELGDSALYFCASSVDPGGEQYFGPGTRLTVT.

The rearrangement links TRBV2 to TRBJ2-2; D might be TRBD1 (5 bases). Trimming left V 7 bases short and J 0 bases short, with 12 bases between. The CDR3 is made up of 15 amino acids. The germline V gene encodes CDR1 SNHLY and CDR2 FYNNEI. The DNA for the CDR3 is TGTGCCAGCACCAGAGACAGCGCGAACACCGGGGAGCTGTTTTTT. Translating it yields CASTRDSANTGELFF.

J is TRBJ2-1 and V is TRBV7-3, with 8 bases lining up with TRBD2. CDR1 and CDR2 from the germline V gene are SGHTA and FQGTGA. The CDR3 is 14 amino acids. V lost 1 base to trimming and J lost 9 bases; unmatched junction nucleotides: 5. The CDR3 region is CASSLMAGGTEQFF. The CDR3 DNA sequence: TGTGCCAGCAGCTTAATGGCGGGAGGAACTGAGCAGTTCTTC.

This clone is a singleton in its sample. The chain employs TRBV28 and TRBJ2-1; D ambiguous. The CDR3 is 19 residues long. With 1 base removed from V and 0 bases from J, the gap between germline ends came to 19 bases. Germline CDR1 MDHEN, CDR2 SYDVKM. The CDR3 reads CASSLFTPRQRNSYNEQFF. As DNA, the CDR3 is TGTGCCAGCAGTTTATTCACCCCCCGCCAGCGTAACTCCTACAATGAGCAGTTCTTC. Using reference TRBV28 and TRBJ2-1 for the parts outside the CDR3, the full variable domain is DVKVTQSSRYLVKRTGEKVFLECVQDMDHENMFWYRQDPGLGLRLIYFSYDVKMKEKGDIPEGYSVSREKKERFSLILESASTNQTSMYLCASSLFTPRQRNSYNEQFFGPGTRLTVL.

The chain links TRBV11-2 to TRBJ2-5; perhaps D is TRBD1 or TRBD2 (5 bases each). The length of the CDR3 is 15 residues. The germline V gene has CDR1 SGHAT and CDR2 FQNNGV. Trimming took off 5 bases at V and 5 bases at J, with 18 bases between the two ends. The CDR3 nucleotides are TGTGCCAGCAGCCCCTGGGGGAGTGTACGGGAGACCCAGTACTTC. Its translation is CASSPWGSVRETQYF.

The chain joins TRBV11-2 to TRBJ2-1; D is possibly TRBD2 (5 bases). Germline V gene lookup returns CDR1 SGHAT and CDR2 FQNNGV. V dropped 10 bases and J dropped 6 bases, with 19 bases sitting between them. The CDR3 loop spans 14 amino acids. The CDR3 loop is CAIERFGVVNEQFF. The CDR3 nucleotides are TGTGCCATCGAGCGGTTCGGGGTAGTCAATGAGCAGTTCTTC.

This rearrangement joins TRBV7-2 to TRBJ1-4; D gene ambiguous. CDR3 size: 12 residues. Trimming left V 6 bases short and J 8 bases short, with 10 bases between. Germline CDR1 SGHTA, CDR2 FQGNSA. The CDR3 region is CASSPPEEKLFF. The CDR3, as DNA: TGTGCCAGCAGTCCGCCAGAGGAAAAACTGTTTTTT.

This clone counts as medium-sized. V is TRBV29-1 and J is TRBJ2-3; D not certain. V was cut by 3 bases and J by 2 bases, with 9 bases left in between. Germline values: CDR1 SQVTM, CDR2 ANQGSEA. The CDR3 covers 13 residues. In DNA form, the CDR3 reads TGCAGCGTTGATTGGCGGTTCACAGATACGCAGTATTTT. Its translation is CSVDWRFTDTQYF.

The CDR3 bases are TGTGCCAGCAGCTTAGATGGACCACTGGATGAGCAGTTCTTC. Translated: CASSLDGPLDEQFF. The V call is TRBV7-2, the J call TRBJ2-1; D gene uncertain. V lost 1 base, J lost 8 bases, and 12 bases lay in between. Germline V gene data show CDR1 as SGHTA and CDR2 as FQGNSA. The CDR3 length is 14 residues.

The J gene is TRBJ1-1, the V gene TRBV18; TRBD1 matches at 12 bases. Germline CDR1 is KGHSH and CDR2 is LQKENI. The CDR3 runs to 16 residues. J was trimmed by 2 bases and V by 6 bases; bases with no gene match: 7. The chain's CDR3 is CASSLGQGARNTEAFF. CDR3 DNA sequence: TGTGCCAGCTCTTTGGGACAGGGGGCGAGAAACACTGAAGCTTTCTTT.

V and J are TRBV19 and TRBJ2-3; 12 nucleotides agree with TRBD2. Trimming removed 7 bases from V and 0 bases from J; junction bases left unmatched: 11. In germline, CDR1 is LNHDA, CDR2 SQIVND (reference sequence). The CDR3 is 18 residues long. CDR3 protein: CASIFETSGGSSTDTQYF. For the CDR3, the DNA is TGTGCCAGTATTTTCGAGACTAGCGGGGGATCTAGCACAGATACGCAGTATTTT.

The J gene is TRBJ2-1, the V gene TRBV2; TRBD2 matches 11 bases. Germline loops: CDR1 SNHLY, CDR2 FYNNEI. This CDR3 region has 14 residues. With V trimmed by 8 bases and J by 4 bases, 4 bases remained unmatched. The CDR3 sequence is CASPRLAGYNEQFF. The CDR3 bases are TGTGCCAGCCCCCGACTAGCGGGGTACAATGAGCAGTTCTTC.

This sequence joins TRBV28 and TRBJ2-7; D remains unclear. Germline V lookup: CDR1 MDHEN, CDR2 SYDVKM. The CDR3 runs to 13 residues. V gave up 5 bases and J gave up 0 bases, with 8 bases separating them. CDR3 sequence reads: CASSPTSSYEQYF. The CDR3 region has the DNA TGTGCCAGCAGTCCGACGAGCTCCTACGAGCAGTACTTC.

In its sample, this clone was seen once. The rearrangement uses TRBV27 and TRBJ1-1; possibly TRBD1 for D (6 bases). The V and J ends lost 1 base and 0 bases respectively, with 9 bases between them. This CDR3 is 15 amino acids long. Germline V CDR1 and CDR2: MNHEY, SMNVEV (reference sequence). CDR3: CASSLYREMNTEAFF. DNA of the CDR3: TGTGCCAGCAGTTTATACAGGGAAATGAACACTGAAGCTTTCTTT.

This chain uses TRBV21-1 with TRBJ2-5; the listed D gene, TRBD2, was not tested against the DNA. TRBV21-1 is shown as a pseudogene. CDR3 length equals 17 residues. The CDR3 DNA follows: TGTGCCAGCAGCGCCACGGGTAGCGGGAGCTACCAAGAGACCCAGTACTTC. This sequence encodes CASSATGSGSYQETQYF.

This rearrangement joins TRBV27 to TRBJ2-3, with 9 bases that match TRBD1. This CDR3 has 20 amino acids. V lost 3 bases, J lost 2 bases, and 18 bases stayed unmatched. Germline V gene lookup returns CDR1 MNHEY and CDR2 SMNVEV (reference sequence). The CDR3 nucleotides are TGTGCCAGCAGTTTGTCCCCGGGACAGGGTTATATCCCCCACACAGATACGCAGTATTTT. Its translation is CASSLSPGQGYIPHTDTQYF.

V and J are TRBV7-8 and TRBJ2-2, with D maybe TRBD2 (7 bases). The CDR3 runs 19 residues. The V end lost 5 bases, the J end lost 3 bases, and 25 bases lay between the germline ends. Germline-derived CDR1 and CDR2 are SGHVS and FQNEAQ. CDR3 loop: CASSPEGAGALLYTGELFF. The CDR3, as DNA: TGTGCCAGCAGCCCGGAGGGTGCGGGGGCATTGTTGTACACCGGGGAGCTGTTTTTT. The variable domain in full, with the rest retrieved from reference TRBV7-8 and TRBJ2-2, is GAGVSQSPRYKVAKRGQDVALRCDPISGHVSLFWYQQALGQGPEFLTYFQNEAQLDKSGLPSDRFFAERPEGSVSTLKIQRTQQEDSAVYLCASSPEGAGALLYTGELFFGEGSRLTVL.

The V call is TRBV10-2, the J call TRBJ2-3; the D is unclear. V was trimmed by 2 bases and J by 5 bases, leaving 2 bases between them. CDR3 length: 11 amino acids. Germline CDR1 and CDR2: WSHSY and SAAADI. CDR3 residues: CASSEGDTQYF. For the CDR3, the DNA is TGCGCCAGCAGTGAGGGAGATACGCAGTATTTT.

The chain uses TRBV30 and TRBJ2-5; D is unresolved. The V end was cut by 7 bases, the J end by 6 bases, with 15 bases between. This CDR3 comprises 12 residues. From germline, CDR1 is GTSNPN and CDR2 SVGIG (reference sequence). CDR3 DNA: TGTGCCTATCAGGTCCAGGTCCAGACCCAGTACTTC. Amino acid sequence: CAYQVQVQTQYF.

CDR3 bases: TGTGCCAGCAGCTTAAGTGGGGGCGAGGATGAGCAGTTCTTC. Residues: CASSLSGGEDEQFF. This sequence joins TRBV7-6 and TRBJ2-1; tentative D call: TRBD1 (6 bases). There are 14 residues in the CDR3. From germline, CDR1 is SGHVS and CDR2 FNYEAQ. Trimming shortened V by 2 bases and J by 8 bases, and 13 bases separated the two germline ends.

The chain uses TRBV10-3 and TRBJ2-7; D is ambiguous. Germline assignment: CDR1 ENHRY and CDR2 SYGVKD. The CDR3 length is 14 residues. With 3 bases removed from V and 2 bases from J, the gap between germline ends came to 11 bases. The CDR3 DNA is TGTGCCATCAGTGAAGGGCTCCGGGCCTACGAGCAGTACTTC. It encodes CAISEGLRAYEQYF.

In this sample, this clone turned up a few times. The genes are TRBV5-1 and TRBJ1-2; TRBD1 matches 10 bases. Looked up from germline, CDR1 is SGHRS and CDR2 is YFSETQ. The trim removed 5 bases at V and 7 bases at J, leaving 11 bases unmatched. This CDR3 is 15 amino acids long. CDR3 sequence reads: CASRPTGTGAIGYTF. The CDR3 bases are TGCGCCAGCAGGCCGACCGGGACAGGGGCAATTGGCTACACCTTC.

The chain uses TRBV7-8 and TRBJ2-3; D is undetermined. From germline, CDR1 is SGHVS and CDR2 FQNEAQ. The CDR3 runs to 14 residues. The V end lost 5 bases, the J end lost 4 bases, and 13 bases lay between the germline ends. CDR3 in DNA: TGTGCCAGCAGCCCAACCCATAGGTCAGATACGCAGTATTTT. Its translation: CASSPTHRSDTQYF.

The V call is TRBV4-1, the J call TRBJ2-7; a weak D match, TRBD2 (6 bases). V was cut by 5 bases and J by 5 bases, with 16 bases left in between. The CDR3 totals 14 residues. Germline V gene data show CDR1 as MGHRA and CDR2 as YSYEKL. In nucleotides, the CDR3 is TGCGCCAGCAGCACCCCCGCTGCTAGCGACGAGCAGTACTTC. It yields the protein CASSTPAASDEQYF.

This rearrangement joins TRBV27 to TRBJ2-7; D is possibly TRBD1 (6 bases). The CDR3 is 14 amino acids. Germline CDR1 and CDR2: MNHEY and SMNVEV (reference sequence). V lost 3 bases and J lost 3, with 12 bases in between. For the CDR3, the DNA is TGTGCCAGCAGTTTCAACAGGGCTGGCTACGAGCAGTACTTC. Encoded protein: CASSFNRAGYEQYF.

The rearrangement links TRBV29-1 to TRBJ2-7; 8 bases match TRBD2. The CDR3 length is 13 residues. After removal of 2 bases from V and 5 bases from J, the junction contained 5 bases not matched to a gene. Germline V gene lookup returns CDR1 SQVTM and CDR2 ANQGSEA. The CDR3 DNA reads TGCAGCGTTGAAACTAGCGGTTCGAACGAGCAGTACTTC. Its translation is CSVETSGSNEQYF.

J is TRBJ2-7 and V is TRBV4-1; 7 bases are a match to TRBD1. The CDR3 has 16 amino acids. The germline gives CDR1 MGHRA, CDR2 YSYEKL. V was clipped by 1 base and J by 9 bases; unmatched bases: 15. CDR3 loop: CASSQVGQGVPVVQYF. CDR3 coding DNA: TGCGCCAGCAGCCAAGTTGGGCAGGGGGTACCCGTTGTGCAGTACTTC.

The V and J genes are TRBV4-3 and TRBJ2-7; D assignment may be TRBD1 or TRBD2 (6 bases each). V lost 3 bases and J 2 bases, leaving 17 bases between the germline ends. The V gene's germline CDR1 is LGHNA and CDR2 YSLEER. The CDR3 runs 16 residues. Here the CDR3 reads CASSQTVTGDTYEQYF. The CDR3 nucleotides read TGCGCCAGCAGCCAGACGGTAACGGGGGACACCTACGAGCAGTACTTC.

The chain joins TRBV27 to TRBJ1-3, with 8 bases lining up with TRBD1. In germline, CDR1 is MNHEY, CDR2 SMNVEV (reference sequence). The CDR3 covers 14 residues. V lost 7 bases and J lost 7; bases outside the gene matches: 9. The chain's CDR3 is CASTPTGVSNTIYF. CDR3 coding DNA: TGTGCCAGCACTCCGACAGGGGTGTCGAACACCATATATTTT.